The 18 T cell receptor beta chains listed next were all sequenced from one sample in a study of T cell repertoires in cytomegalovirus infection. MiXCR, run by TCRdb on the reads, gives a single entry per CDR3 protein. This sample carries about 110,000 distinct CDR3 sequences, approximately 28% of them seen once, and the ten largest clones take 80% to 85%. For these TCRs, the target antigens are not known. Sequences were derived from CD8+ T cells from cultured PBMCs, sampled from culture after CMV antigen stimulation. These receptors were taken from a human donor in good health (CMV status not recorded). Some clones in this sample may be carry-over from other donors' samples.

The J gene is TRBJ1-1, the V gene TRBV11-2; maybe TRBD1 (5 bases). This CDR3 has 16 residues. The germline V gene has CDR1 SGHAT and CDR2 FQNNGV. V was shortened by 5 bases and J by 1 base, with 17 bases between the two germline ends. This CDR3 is CASSPTGGLKNTEAFF. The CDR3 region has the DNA TGTGCCAGCAGCCCTACAGGAGGGTTAAAGAACACTGAAGCTTTCTTT.

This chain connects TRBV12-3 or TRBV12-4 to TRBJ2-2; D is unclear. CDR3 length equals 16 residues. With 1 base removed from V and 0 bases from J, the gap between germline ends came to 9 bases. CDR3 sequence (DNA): TGTGCCAGCAGTTTAGTGGGATTCGCGAACACCGGGGAGCTGTTTTTT. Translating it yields CASSLVGFANTGELFF.

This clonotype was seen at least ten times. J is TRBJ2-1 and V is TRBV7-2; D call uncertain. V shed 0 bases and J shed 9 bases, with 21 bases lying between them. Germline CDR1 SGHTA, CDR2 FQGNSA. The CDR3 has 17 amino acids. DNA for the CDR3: TGTGCCAGCAGCTTAGCGCGGATTCGATCCGGGTTGGGTGAGCAGTTCTTC. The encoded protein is CASSLARIRSGLGEQFF.

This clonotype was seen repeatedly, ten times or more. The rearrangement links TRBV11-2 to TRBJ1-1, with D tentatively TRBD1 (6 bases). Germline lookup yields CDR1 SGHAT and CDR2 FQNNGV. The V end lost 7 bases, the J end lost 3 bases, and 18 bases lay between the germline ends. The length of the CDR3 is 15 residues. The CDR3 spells CASTQWGARDTEAFF. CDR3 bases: TGTGCCAGCACCCAATGGGGGGCGCGGGACACTGAAGCTTTCTTT.

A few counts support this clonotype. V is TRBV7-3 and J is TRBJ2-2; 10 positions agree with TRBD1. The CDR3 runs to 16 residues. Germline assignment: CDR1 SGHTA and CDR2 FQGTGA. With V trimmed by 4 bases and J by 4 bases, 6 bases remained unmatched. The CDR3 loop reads CASSSDRGYSTGELFF. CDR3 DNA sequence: TGTGCCAGCAGCTCGGACAGGGGGTACAGCACCGGGGAGCTGTTTTTT.

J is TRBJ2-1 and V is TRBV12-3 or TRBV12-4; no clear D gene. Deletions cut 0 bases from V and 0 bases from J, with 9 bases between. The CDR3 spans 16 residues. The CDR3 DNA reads TGTGCCAGCAGTTTAGCGCCCTTATTCTCCTACAATGAGCAGTTCTTC. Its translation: CASSLAPLFSYNEQFF.

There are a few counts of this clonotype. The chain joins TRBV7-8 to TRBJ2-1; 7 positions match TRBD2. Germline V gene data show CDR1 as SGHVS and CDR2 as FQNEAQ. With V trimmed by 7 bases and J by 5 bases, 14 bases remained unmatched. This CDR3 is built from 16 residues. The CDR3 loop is CASTAPGGGLNNEQFF. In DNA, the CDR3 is TGTGCCAGCACCGCACCGGGGGGAGGGCTAAACAATGAGCAGTTCTTC.

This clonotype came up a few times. CDR3 in amino acids: CATSDLPGAVPKREQFF. The CDR3 DNA follows: TGTGCCACCAGTGATTTGCCCGGGGCAGTCCCCAAAAGGGAGCAGTTCTTC. The rearrangement uses TRBV24-1 and TRBJ2-1; tentatively, D is TRBD1 or TRBD2 (5 bases each). V shed 0 bases and J shed 10 bases, with 21 bases lying between them. CDR1 KGHDR and CDR2 SFDVKD come from the germline V gene. The CDR3 contains 17 residues.

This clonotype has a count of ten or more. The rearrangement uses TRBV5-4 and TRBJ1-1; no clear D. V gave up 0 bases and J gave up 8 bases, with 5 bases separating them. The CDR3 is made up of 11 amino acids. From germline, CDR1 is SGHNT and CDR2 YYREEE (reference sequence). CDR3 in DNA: TGTGCCAGCAGCTTGGGCGGAGAAGCTTTCTTT. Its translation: CASSLGGEAFF.

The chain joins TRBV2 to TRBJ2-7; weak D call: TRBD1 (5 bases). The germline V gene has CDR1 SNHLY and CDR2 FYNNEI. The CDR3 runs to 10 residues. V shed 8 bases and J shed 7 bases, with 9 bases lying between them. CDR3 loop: CASGAREQYF. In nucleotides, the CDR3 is TGTGCCAGCGGGGCGAGGGAGCAGTACTTC.

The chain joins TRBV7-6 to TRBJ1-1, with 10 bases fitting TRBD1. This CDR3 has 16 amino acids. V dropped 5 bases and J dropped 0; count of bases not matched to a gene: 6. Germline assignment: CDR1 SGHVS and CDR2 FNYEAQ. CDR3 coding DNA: TGTGCCAGCAGCCCCGCGGGACAGGGGATGAACACTGAAGCTTTCTTT. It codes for CASSPAGQGMNTEAFF.

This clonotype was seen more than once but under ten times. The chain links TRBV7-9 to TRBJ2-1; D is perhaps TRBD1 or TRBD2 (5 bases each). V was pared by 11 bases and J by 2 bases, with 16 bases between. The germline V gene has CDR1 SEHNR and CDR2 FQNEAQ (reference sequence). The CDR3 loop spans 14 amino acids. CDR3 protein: CASRGEQTYNEQFF. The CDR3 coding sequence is TGTGCCTCCAGAGGGGAGCAAACCTACAATGAGCAGTTCTTC. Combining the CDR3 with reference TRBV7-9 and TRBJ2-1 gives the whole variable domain DTGVSQNPRHKITKRGQNVTFRCDPISEHNRLYWYRQTLGQGPEFLTYFQNEAQLEKSRLLSDRFSAERPKGSFSTLEIQRTEQGDSAMYLCASRGEQTYNEQFFGPGTRLTVL.

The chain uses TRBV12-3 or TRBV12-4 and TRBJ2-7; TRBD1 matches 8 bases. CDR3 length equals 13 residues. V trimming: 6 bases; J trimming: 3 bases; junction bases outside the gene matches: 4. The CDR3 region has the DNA TGTGCCAGCAGGCAAACAGGGGGCTACGAGCAGTACTTC. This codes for CASRQTGGYEQYF.

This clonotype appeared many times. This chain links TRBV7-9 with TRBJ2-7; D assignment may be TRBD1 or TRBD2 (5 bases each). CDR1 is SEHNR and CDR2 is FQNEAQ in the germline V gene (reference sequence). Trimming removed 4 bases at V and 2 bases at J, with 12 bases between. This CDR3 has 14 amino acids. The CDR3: CASSWGTAPYEQYF. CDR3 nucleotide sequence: TGTGCCAGCAGCTGGGGGACGGCGCCCTACGAGCAGTACTTC.

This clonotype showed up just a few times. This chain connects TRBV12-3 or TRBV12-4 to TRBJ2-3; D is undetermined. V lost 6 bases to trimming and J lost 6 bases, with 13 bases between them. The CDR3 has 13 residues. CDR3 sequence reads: CASSMDVEDTQYF. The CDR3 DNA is TGTGCCAGCAGCATGGACGTAGAGGATACGCAGTATTTT.

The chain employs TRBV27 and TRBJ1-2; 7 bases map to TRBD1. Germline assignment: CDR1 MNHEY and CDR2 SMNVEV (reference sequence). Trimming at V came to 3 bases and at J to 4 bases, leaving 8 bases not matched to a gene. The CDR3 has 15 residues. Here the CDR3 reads CASSFSSGGIYGYTF. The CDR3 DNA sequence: TGTGCCAGCAGTTTTTCGTCAGGGGGTATCTATGGCTACACCTTC.

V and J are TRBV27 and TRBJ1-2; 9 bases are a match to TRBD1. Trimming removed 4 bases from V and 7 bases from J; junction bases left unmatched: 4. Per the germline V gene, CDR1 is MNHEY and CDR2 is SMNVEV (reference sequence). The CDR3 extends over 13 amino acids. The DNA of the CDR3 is TGTGCCAGCAGTTCGGACAGGGGTAGTGGCTACACCTTC. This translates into CASSSDRGSGYTF.

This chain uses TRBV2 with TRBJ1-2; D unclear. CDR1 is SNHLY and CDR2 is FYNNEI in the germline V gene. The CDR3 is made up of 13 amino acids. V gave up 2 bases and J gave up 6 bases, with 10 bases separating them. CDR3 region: CASSESDGDGYTF. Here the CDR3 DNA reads TGTGCCAGCAGTGAATCCGACGGGGATGGCTACACCTTC.